Listed below are T cell receptor beta chains from one sample, sequenced in a study of blood T cell repertoires in COVID-19. Produced via immunoSEQ multiplex PCR; TCRdb's table is partial and in-frame only. The data contain about 260,000 clones, over 70% of them singletons. Specimen: peripheral blood. The source of these receptors is a woman aged 40 to 50 who had recovered from COVID-19. CDR3s include the opening cysteine and the closing phenylalanine or tryptophan. D genes are given only for firm matches. Part of the rows lack a size; the others show once, few, many or a class for expanded clones.

size: .
D: TRBD1
V: TRBV30
J: TRBJ1-5
DNA: TGTGCCTGGAACACCGGGACAGGCGGGCAGCCCCAGCATTTT
CDR3: CAWNTGTGGQPQHF

size: once
D: TRBD1
V: TRBV18
J: TRBJ2-7
DNA: TGTGCCAGCTCACCAAGGGGGACAGGGAGTTCCTACGAGCAGTACTTC
CDR3: CASSPRGTGSSYEQYF

size: .
D: TRBD2
V: TRBV4-2
J: TRBJ2-2
DNA: TGTGCCAGCAGCCAAGGACTAGCGGGCCAATGGGGCACCGGGGAGCTGTTTTTT
CDR3: CASSQGLAGQWGTGELFF

size: .
D: .
V: TRBV15
J: TRBJ2-7
DNA: TGTGCCACCAGCAGAGACATCCCAATGTTTTCCTACGAGCAGTACTTC
CDR3: CATSRDIPMFSYEQYF

size: few
D: TRBD1
V: TRBV18
J: TRBJ1-1
DNA: TGTGCCAGCTCACCTTCGACAGGGGTGAACACTGAAGCTTTCTTT
CDR3: CASSPSTGVNTEAFF

size: .
D: .
V: TRBV4-2
J: TRBJ1-1
DNA: TGTGCCAGCAGCCCCACCCCCCAGGGGAACACTGAAGCTTTCTTT
CDR3: CASSPTPQGNTEAFF

size: many
D: .
V: TRBV2
J: TRBJ2-1
DNA: TGTGCCAGCAGTGAGATGACAGGCTACAATGAGCAGTTCTTC
CDR3: CASSEMTGYNEQFF

size: once
D: .
V: TRBV28
J: TRBJ2-4
DNA: TGTGCCAGCAGTTTAACGACGACTTACAAAAACATTCAGTACTTC
CDR3: CASSLTTTYKNIQYF

size: few
D: .
V: TRBV12-5
J: TRBJ1-3
DNA: TGTGCTAGTGGTATCGGACAGCCAAGAAGCACCATATATTTT
CDR3: CASGIGQPRSTIYF

size: .
D: TRBD2
V: TRBV30
J: TRBJ2-7
DNA: TGTGCCTGGAGGGGGTGGGCTAGCGGTACCTACGAGCAGTACTTC
CDR3: CAWRGWASGTYEQYF